This TCR beta chain was identified in a study of beta chain features in type 1 diabetes. Whole-study findings and limits: Type 1 diabetes patients showed a moderate but significant shortening of TCRB CDR3s in all four CD4+ subsets. Patients' naive, central memory and regulatory TCRB repertoires appeared more alike than those of healthy donors. More deletions and fewer insertions at VDJ junctions were seen in type 1 diabetes patients.

Germline CDR1 reads SGHTA; CDR2 reads FQGTGA. This CDR3 region has 15 residues. The junction had 5 bases not matched to a gene; V was cut back by 4 bases and J by 5 bases. Isolated RNA was reverse transcribed in full, so expressed TCRB transcripts were sequenced. Assay: immunoSEQ multiplex PCR; the TCRdb copy retains only in-frame clones and omits some. The sample carries about 370,000 clones, around a tenth recorded once. This clone turned up a few times. As yet, its antigen is unknown. This chain links TRBV7-3 with TRBJ2-2; 9 bases are a match to TRBD2. The sequence derives from a young man with type 1 diabetes. The sequencing sample was made of central memory CD4+ T cells from blood. This CDR3 reads CASSSDSGRTGELFF. DNA of the CDR3: TGTGCCAGCAGCTCTGATAGCGGGAGAACCGGGGAGCTGTTTTTT. The complete variable domain, with remaining parts taken from reference TRBV7-3 and TRBJ2-2, reads GAGVSQTPSNKVTEKGKYVELRCDPISGHTALYWYRQSLGQGPEFLIYFQGTGAADDSGLPNDRFFAVRPEGSVSTLKIQRTERGDSAVYLCASSSDSGRTGELFFGEGSRLTVL.